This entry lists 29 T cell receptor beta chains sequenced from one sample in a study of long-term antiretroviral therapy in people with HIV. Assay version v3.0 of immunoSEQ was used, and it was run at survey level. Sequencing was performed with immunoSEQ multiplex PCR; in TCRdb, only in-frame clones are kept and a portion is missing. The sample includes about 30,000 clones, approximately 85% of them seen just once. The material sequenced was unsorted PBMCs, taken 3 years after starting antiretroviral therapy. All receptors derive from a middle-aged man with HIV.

CDR3 amino acids: CASSLADQGPQETQYF. The CDR3 DNA is TGTGCCAGCAGCTTGGCCGACCAGGGACCCCAAGAGACCCAGTACTTC. The chain joins TRBV5-5 to TRBJ2-5; D may correspond to TRBD1 or TRBD2 (5 bases each). The germline V and J ends were trimmed by 0 bases and 1 base, with 13 bases remaining between them. Germline V CDR1 and CDR2: SGHKS, YYEKEE (reference sequence). CDR3 length equals 16 residues.

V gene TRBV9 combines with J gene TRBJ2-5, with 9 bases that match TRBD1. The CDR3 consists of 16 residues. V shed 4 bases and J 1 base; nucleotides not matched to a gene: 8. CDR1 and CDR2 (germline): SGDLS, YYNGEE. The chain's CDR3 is CASSLLDRGLQETQYF. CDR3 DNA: TGTGCCAGCAGCCTTTTGGACAGGGGCCTCCAAGAGACCCAGTACTTC.

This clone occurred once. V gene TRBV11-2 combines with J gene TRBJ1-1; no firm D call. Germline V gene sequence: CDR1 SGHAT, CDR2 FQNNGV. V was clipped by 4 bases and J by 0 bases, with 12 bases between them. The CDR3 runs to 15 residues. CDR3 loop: CASSSQSTLNTEAFF. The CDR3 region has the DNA TGTGCCAGCAGCTCCCAGTCCACCCTGAACACTGAAGCTTTCTTT.

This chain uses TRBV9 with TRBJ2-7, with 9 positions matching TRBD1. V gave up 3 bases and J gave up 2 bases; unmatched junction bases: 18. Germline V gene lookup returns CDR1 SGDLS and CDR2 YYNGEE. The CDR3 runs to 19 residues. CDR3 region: CASSDQEGQGLDPPYEQYF. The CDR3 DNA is TGTGCCAGCAGCGACCAGGAGGGACAGGGTCTAGACCCCCCCTACGAGCAGTACTTC.

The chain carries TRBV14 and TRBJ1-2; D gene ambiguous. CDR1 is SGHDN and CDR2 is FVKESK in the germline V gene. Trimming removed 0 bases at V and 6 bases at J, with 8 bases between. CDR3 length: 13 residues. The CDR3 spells CASSQDYINGYTF. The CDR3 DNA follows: TGTGCCAGCAGCCAAGATTACATCAATGGCTACACCTTC.

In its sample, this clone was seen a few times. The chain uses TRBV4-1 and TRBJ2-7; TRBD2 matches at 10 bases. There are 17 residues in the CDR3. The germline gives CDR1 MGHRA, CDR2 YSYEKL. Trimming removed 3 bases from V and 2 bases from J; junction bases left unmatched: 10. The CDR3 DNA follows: TGCGCCAGCAGCCATGTACTAGCGGGAACTCCCGCCTACGAGCAGTACTTC. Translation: CASSHVLAGTPAYEQYF.

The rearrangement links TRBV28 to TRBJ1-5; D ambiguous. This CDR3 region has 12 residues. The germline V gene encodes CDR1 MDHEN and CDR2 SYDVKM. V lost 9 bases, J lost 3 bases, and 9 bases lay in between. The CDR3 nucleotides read TGTGCCAGTCACTTGAACAATCAGCCCCAGCATTTT. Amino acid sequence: CASHLNNQPQHF.

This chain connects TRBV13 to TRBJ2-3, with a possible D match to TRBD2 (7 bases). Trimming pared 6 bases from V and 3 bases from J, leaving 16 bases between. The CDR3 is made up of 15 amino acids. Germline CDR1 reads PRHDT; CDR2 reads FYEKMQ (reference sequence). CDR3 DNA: TGTGCCAGCAGTCAACTCGGGGGGCGAACAGATACGCAGTATTTT. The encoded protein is CASSQLGGRTDTQYF.

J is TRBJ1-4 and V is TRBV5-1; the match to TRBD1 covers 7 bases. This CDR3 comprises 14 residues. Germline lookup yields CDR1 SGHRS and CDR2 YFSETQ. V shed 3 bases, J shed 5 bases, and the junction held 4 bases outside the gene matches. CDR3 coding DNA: TGCGCCAGCAGCTACGGACAGGACAATGAAAAACTGTTTTTT. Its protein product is CASSYGQDNEKLFF.

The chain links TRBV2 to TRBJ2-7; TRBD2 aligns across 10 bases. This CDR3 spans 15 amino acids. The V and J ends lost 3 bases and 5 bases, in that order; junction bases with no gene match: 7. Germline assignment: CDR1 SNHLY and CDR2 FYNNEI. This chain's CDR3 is CASSDLAGAVNEQYF. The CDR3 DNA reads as TGTGCCAGCAGTGATCTAGCGGGAGCCGTCAACGAGCAGTACTTC.

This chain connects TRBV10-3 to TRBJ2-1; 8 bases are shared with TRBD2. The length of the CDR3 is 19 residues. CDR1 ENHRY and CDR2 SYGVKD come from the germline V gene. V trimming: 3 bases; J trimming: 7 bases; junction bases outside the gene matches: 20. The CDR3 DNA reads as TGTGCCATCAGTGAAACTCGGGGCAGGTCGGGAGGGATCTTAAATGAGCAGTTCTTC. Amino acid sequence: CAISETRGRSGGILNEQFF.

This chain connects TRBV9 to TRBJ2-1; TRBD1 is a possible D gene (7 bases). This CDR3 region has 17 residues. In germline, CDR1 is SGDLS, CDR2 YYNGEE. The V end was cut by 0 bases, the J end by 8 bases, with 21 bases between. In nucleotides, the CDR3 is TGTGCCAGCAGCGTAGCCGTTCCTAGGGTCAGGGGGGATGAGCAGTTCTTC. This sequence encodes CASSVAVPRVRGDEQFF.

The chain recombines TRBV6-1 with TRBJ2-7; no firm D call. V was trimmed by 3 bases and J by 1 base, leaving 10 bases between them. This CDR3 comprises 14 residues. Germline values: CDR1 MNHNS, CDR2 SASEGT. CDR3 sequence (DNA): TGTGCCAGCAGTGAGCGACTGATTTCCTACGAGCAGTACTTC. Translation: CASSERLISYEQYF.

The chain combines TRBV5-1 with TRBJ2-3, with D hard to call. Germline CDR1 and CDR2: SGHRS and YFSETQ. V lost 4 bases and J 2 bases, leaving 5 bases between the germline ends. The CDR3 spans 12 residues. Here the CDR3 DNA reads TGCGCCAGCAGCATGGTCACAGATACGCAGTATTTT. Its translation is CASSMVTDTQYF.

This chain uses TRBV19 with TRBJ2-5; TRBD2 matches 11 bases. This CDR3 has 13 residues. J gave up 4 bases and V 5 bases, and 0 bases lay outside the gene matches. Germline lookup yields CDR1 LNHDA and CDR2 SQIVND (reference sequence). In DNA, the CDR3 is TGTGCCAGTAGTGGACTAGCGGGAGAGACCCAGTACTTC. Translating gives CASSGLAGETQYF. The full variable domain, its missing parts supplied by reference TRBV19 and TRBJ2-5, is DGGITQSPKYLFRKEGQNVTLSCEQNLNHDAMYWYRQDPGQGLRLIYYSQIVNDFQKGDIAEGYSVSREKKESFPLTVTSAQKNPTAFYLCASSGLAGETQYFGPGTRLLVL.

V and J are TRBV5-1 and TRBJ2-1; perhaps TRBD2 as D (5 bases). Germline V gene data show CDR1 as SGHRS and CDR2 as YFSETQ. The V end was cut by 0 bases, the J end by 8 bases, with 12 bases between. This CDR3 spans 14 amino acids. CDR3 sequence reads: CASSLGGFDHEQFF. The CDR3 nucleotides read TGCGCCAGCAGCTTGGGAGGGTTTGATCATGAGCAGTTCTTC.

The CDR3 loop is CASSGTINYGYTF. The CDR3 coding sequence is TGTGCCAGCAGCGGGACCATTAACTATGGCTACACCTTC. V gene TRBV5-6 combines with J gene TRBJ1-2; weak D call: TRBD1 (5 bases). This CDR3 spans 13 amino acids. V was pared by 4 bases and J by 1 base, with 8 bases between. Germline V gene lookup returns CDR1 SGHDT and CDR2 YYEEEE. Based on the CDR3 plus reference TRBV5-6 and TRBJ1-2, the full variable domain is DAGVTQSPTHLIKTRGQQVTLRCSPKSGHDTVSWYQQALGQGPQFIFQYYEEEERQRGNFPDRFSGHQFPNYSSELNVNALLLGDSALYLCASSGTINYGYTFGSGTRLTVV.

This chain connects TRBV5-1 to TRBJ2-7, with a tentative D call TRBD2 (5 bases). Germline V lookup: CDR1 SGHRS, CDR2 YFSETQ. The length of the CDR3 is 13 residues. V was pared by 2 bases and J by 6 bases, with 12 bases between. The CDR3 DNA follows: TGCGCCAGCAGCTTTCCCGGGGTTGGCGAGCAGTACTTC. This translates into CASSFPGVGEQYF.

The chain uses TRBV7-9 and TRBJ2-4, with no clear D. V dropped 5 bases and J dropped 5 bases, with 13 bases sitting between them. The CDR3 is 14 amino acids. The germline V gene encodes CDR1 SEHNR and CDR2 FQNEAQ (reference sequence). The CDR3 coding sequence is TGTGCCAGCAGCCCCGCTTCACTTCAAAACATTCAGTACTTC. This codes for CASSPASLQNIQYF.

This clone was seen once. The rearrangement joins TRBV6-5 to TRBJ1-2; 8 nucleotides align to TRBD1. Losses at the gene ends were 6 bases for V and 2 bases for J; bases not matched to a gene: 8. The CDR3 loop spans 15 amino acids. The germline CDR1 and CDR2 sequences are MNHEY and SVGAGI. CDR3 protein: CASRQGAPANYGYTF. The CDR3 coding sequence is TGTGCCAGCAGGCAGGGGGCGCCTGCGAACTATGGCTACACCTTC.

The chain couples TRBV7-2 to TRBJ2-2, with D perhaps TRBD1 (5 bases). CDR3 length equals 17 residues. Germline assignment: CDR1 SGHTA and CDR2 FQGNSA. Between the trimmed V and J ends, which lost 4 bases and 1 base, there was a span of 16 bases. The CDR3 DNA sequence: TGTGCCAGCAGCTCCTACTTTGGCAGGGAGAACACCGGGGAGCTGTTTTTT. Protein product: CASSSYFGRENTGELFF.

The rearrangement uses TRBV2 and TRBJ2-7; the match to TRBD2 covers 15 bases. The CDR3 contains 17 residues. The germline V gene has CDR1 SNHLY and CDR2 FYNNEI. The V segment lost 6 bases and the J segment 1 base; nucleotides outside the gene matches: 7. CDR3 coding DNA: TGTGCCAGCAGCGAGGGACTAGCGGGGGGACTGTCCTACGAGCAGTACTTC. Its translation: CASSEGLAGGLSYEQYF.

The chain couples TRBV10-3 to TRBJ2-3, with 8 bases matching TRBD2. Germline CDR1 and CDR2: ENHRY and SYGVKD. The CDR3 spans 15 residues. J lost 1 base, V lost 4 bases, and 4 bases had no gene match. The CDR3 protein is CAISAGGPGTDTQYF. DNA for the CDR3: TGTGCCATCAGTGCGGGAGGGCCTGGCACAGATACGCAGTATTTT.

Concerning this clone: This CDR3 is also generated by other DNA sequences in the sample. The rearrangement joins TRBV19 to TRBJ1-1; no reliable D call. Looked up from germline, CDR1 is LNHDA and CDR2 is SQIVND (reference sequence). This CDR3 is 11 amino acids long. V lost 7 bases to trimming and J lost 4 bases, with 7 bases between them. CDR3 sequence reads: CASMGSTEAFF. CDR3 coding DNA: TGTGCCAGTATGGGGTCCACTGAAGCTTTCTTT.

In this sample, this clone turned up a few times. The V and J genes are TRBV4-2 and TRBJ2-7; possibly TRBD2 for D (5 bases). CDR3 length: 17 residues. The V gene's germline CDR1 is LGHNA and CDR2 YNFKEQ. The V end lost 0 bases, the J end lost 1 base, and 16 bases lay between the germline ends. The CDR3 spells CASSQDVGLGESYEQYF. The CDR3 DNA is TGTGCCAGCAGCCAAGATGTTGGTCTCGGGGAATCCTACGAGCAGTACTTC.

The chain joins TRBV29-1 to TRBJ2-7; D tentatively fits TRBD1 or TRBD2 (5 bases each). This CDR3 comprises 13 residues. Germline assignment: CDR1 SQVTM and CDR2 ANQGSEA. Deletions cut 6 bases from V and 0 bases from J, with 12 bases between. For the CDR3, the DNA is TGCAGCGTCCCGGGGCGATTCTCCTACGAGCAGTACTTC. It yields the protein CSVPGRFSYEQYF.

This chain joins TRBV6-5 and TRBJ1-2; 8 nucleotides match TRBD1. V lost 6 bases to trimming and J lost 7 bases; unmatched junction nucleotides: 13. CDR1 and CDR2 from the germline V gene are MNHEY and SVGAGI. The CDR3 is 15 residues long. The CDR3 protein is CASRATGQGRTGYTF. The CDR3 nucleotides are TGTGCCAGCAGGGCCACCGGACAGGGCCGGACTGGCTACACCTTC.

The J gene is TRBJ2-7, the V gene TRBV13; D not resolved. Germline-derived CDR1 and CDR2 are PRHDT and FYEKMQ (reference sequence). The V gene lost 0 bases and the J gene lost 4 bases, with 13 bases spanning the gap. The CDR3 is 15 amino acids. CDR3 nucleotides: TGTGCCAGCAGCTTAGGCGTGGCAGGACGGTACGAGCAGTACTTC. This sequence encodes CASSLGVAGRYEQYF.

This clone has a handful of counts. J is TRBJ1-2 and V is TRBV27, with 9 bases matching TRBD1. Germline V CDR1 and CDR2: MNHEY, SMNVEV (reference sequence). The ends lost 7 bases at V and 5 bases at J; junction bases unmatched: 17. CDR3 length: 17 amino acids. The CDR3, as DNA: TGTGCCAGCACCCTATCGACAGGGGGGGCTCCCCTATATGGCTACACCTTC. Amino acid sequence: CASTLSTGGAPLYGYTF.